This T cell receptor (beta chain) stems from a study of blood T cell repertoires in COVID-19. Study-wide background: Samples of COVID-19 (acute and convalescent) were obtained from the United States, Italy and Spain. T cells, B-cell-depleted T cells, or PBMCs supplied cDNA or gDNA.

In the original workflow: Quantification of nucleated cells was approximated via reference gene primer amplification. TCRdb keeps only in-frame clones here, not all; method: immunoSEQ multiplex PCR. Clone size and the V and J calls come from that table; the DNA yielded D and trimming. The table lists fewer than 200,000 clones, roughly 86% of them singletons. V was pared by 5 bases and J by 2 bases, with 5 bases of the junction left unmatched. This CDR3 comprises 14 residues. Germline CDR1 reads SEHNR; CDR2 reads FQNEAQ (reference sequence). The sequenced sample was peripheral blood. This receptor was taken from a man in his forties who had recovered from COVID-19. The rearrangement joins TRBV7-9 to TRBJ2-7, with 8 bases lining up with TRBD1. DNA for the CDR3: TGTGCCAGCAGCGCAGCAGGGGGCCCCTACGAGCAGTACTTC. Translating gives CASSAAGGPYEQYF.